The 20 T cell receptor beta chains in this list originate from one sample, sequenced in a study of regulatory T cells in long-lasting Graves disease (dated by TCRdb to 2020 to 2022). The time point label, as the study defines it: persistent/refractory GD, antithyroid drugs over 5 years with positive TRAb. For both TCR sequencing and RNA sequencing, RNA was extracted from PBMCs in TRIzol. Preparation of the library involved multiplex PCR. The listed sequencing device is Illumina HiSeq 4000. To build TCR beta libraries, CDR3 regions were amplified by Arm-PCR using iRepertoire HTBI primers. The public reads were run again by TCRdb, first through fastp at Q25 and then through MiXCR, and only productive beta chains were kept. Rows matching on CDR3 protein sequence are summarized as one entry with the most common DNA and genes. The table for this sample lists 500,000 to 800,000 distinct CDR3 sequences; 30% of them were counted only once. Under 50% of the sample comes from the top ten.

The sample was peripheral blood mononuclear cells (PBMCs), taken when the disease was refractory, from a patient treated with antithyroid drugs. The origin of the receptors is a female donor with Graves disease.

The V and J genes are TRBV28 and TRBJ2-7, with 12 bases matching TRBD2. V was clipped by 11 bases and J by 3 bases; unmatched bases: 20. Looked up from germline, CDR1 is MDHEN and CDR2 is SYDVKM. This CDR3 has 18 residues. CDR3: CAPRGGLWLAGGFYEQYF. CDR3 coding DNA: TGTGCCCCCCGGGGTGGGCTGTGGCTAGCGGGAGGGTTCTACGAGCAGTACTTC.

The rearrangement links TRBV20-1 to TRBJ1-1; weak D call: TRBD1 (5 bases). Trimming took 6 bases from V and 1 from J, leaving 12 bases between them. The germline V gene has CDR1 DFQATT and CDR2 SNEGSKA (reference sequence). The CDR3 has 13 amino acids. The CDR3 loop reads CSAQGRSNTEAFF. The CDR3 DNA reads TGCAGTGCCCAGGGACGGTCGAACACTGAAGCTTTCTTT.

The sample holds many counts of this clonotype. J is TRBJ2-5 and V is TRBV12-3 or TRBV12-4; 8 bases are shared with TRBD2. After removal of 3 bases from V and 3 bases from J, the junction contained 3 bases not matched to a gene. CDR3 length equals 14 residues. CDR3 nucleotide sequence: TGTGCCAGCAGTTTCGGCGGGAGGAAAGAGACCCAGTACTTC. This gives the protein CASSFGGRKETQYF.

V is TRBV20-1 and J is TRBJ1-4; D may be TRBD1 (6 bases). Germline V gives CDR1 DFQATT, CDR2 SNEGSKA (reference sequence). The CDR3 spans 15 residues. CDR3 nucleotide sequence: TGCGGTGTGAAGGACAGACGTGCAACTAATGAAAAACTGTTTTTT. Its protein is CGVKDRRATNEKLFF.

CDR3 in amino acids: CAWSAGFGRETSYEQYF. The DNA of the CDR3 is TGTGCCTGGAGTGCAGGGTTTGGGCGGGAGACATCCTACGAGCAGTACTTC. The gene calls are TRBV30 and TRBJ2-7, with TRBD2 matching over 7 bases. CDR3 size: 17 residues. Germline values: CDR1 GTSNPN, CDR2 SVGIG (reference sequence). V was clipped by 1 base and J by 1 base; unmatched bases: 13.

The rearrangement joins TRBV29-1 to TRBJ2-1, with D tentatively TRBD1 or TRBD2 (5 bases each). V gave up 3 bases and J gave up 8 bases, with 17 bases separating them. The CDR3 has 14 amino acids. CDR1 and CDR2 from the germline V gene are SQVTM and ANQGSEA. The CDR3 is CSVDTLVQGYEQFF. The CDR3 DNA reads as TGCAGCGTTGATACACTAGTCCAGGGCTATGAGCAGTTCTTC.

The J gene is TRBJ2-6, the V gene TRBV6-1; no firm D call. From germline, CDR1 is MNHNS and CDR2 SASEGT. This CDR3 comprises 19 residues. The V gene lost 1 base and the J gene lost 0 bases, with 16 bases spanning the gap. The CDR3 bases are TGTGCCAGCAGTGAAGAGTTGTGGCACCACCTCTCTGGGGCCAACGTCCTGACTTTC. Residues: CASSEELWHHLSGANVLTF.

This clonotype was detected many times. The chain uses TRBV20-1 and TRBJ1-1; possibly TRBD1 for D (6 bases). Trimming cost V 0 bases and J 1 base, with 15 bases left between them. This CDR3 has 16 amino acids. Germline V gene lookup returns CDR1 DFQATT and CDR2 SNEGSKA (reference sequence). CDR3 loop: CSARDPQQGRNTEAFF. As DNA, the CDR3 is TGCAGTGCTAGAGATCCGCAACAGGGAAGGAACACTGAAGCTTTCTTT.

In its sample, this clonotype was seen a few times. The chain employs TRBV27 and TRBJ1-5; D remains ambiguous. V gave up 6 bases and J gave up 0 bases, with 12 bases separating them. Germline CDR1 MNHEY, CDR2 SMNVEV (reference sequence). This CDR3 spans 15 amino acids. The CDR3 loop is CASSPRAPSNQPQHF. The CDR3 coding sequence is TGTGCCAGCAGCCCGAGGGCCCCTAGCAATCAGCCCCAGCATTTT.

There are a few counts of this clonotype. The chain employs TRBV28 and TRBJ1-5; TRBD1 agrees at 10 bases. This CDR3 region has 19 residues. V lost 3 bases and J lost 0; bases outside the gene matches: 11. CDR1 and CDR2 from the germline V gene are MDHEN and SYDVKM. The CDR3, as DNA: TGTGCCAGCAGTTTCTTAGGCCGGGACAGGGGATATAGCAATCAGCCCCAGCATTTT. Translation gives CASSFLGRDRGYSNQPQHF.

The DNA for the CDR3 is TGTGCCAGTAGTAGATCGTGGGACTTTGCAGCTAACTATGGCTACACCTTC. Translated, it gives CASSRSWDFAANYGYTF. The chain combines TRBV19 with TRBJ1-2; tentative D call: TRBD1 (5 bases). The germline gives CDR1 LNHDA, CDR2 SQIVND (reference sequence). This CDR3 is 17 amino acids long. The V gene lost 4 bases and the J gene lost 0 bases, with 18 bases spanning the gap.

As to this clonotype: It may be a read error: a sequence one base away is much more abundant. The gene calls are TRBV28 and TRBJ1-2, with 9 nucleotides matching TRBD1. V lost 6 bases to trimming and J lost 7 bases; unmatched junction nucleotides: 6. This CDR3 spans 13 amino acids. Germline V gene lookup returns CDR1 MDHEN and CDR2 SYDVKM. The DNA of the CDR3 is TGTGCCAGCAGAAGGACAGGGGCATTTGGCTACACCTTC. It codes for CASRRTGAFGYTF.

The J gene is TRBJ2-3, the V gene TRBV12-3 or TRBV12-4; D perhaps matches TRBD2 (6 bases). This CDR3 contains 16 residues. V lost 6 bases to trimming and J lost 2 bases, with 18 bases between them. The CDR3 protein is CASRAWGVLSTDTQYF. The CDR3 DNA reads TGTGCCAGCAGAGCCTGGGGGGTTTTATCCACAGATACGCAGTATTTT.

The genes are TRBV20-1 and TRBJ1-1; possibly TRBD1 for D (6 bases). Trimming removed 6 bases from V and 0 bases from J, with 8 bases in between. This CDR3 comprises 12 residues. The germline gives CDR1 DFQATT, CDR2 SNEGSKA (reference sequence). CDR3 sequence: CSANRVNTEAFF. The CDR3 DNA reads TGCAGTGCGAACAGGGTGAACACTGAAGCTTTCTTT.

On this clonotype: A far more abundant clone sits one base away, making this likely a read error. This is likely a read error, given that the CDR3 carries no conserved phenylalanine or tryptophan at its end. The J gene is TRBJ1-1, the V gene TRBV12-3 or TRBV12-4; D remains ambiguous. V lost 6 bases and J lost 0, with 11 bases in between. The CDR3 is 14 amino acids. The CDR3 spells CASSLRAMNTEAFS. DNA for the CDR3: TGTGCCAGCAGCCTTAGGGCGATGAACACTGAAGCTTTCTCT.

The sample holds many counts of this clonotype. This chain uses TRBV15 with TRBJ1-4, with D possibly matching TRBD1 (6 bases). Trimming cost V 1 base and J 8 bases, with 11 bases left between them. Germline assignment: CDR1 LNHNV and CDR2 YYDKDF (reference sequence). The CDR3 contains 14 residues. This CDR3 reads CATSRGRRGEKLFF. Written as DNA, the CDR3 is TGTGCCACCAGCAGAGGGAGAAGGGGGGAAAAACTGTTTTTT.

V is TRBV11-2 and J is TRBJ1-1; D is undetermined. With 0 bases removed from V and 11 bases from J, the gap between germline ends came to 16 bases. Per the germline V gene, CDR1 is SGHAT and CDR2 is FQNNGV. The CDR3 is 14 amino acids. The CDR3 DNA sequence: TGTGCCAGCAGCTTAGACACCTCGGGTCAAGAGGCTTTCTTT. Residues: CASSLDTSGQEAFF.

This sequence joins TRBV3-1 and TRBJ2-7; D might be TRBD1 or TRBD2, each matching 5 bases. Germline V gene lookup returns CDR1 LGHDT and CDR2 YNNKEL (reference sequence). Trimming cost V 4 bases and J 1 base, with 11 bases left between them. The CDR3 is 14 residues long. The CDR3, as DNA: TGTGCCAGCAGCCGAGGGGCTGTTTCCTACGAGCAGTACTTC. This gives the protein CASSRGAVSYEQYF.

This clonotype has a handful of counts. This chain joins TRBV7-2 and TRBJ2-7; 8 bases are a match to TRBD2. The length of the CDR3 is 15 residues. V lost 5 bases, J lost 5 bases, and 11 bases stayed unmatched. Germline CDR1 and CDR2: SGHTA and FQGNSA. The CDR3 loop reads CASSRVGGRTDEQYF. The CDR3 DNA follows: TGTGCCAGCAGCCGTGTAGGCGGGAGGACCGACGAGCAGTACTTC.

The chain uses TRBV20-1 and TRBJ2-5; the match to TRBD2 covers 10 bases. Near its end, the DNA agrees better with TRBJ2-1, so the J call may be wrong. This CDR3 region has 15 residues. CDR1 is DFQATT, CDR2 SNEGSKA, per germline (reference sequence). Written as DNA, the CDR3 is TGCAGTGCCATTCTTTTAGGACTAGCGGCCAATGAGCAGTTCTTC. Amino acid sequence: CSAILLGLAANEQFF.